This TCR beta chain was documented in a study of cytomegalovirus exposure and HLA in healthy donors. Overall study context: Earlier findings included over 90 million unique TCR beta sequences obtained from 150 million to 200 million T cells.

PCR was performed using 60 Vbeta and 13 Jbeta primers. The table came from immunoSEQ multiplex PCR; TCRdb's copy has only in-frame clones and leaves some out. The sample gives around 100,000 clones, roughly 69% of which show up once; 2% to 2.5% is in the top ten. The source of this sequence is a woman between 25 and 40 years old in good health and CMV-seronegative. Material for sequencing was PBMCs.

CDR3 coding DNA: TGTGCCATCAGTGAGTCGGACAGGGCCGCTGAAGCTTTCTTT. Its protein is CAISESDRAAEAFF. The chain recombines TRBV10-3 with TRBJ1-1; 8 positions match TRBD1. In germline, CDR1 is ENHRY, CDR2 SYGVKD. CDR3 size: 14 residues. The trim removed 0 bases at V and 6 bases at J, leaving 3 bases unmatched.